Shown below are 10 T cell receptor beta chains from a single sample sequenced in a study of graft-versus-host responses after intestinal transplantation. Clones were read by immunoSEQ multiplex PCR, and TCRdb kept only the in-frame ones, dropping some. The table has about 2,200 clones, about two fifths seen once. The authors seeded roughly 200,000 CFSE-labeled responder cells together with roughly 200,000 irradiated stimulator cells tagged with violet dye. Sequenced here: alloreactive CD8+ T cells from a mixed lymphocyte reaction culture, sampled before transplantation. As to subset: CFSE-low proliferating T cells sorted from roughly six-day pre-transplant mixed lymphocyte reaction (GvH or HvG direction). All receptors come from a human patient who was an organ donor for intestinal transplantation.

Comments on this clone: A much larger clone sits a single nucleotide away, making a read error possible. The chain links TRBV4-1 to TRBJ2-1; 7 nucleotides align to TRBD2. With V trimmed by 0 bases and J by 6 bases, 8 bases remained unmatched. Germline CDR1 is MGHRA and CDR2 is YSYEKL. This CDR3 contains 16 residues. This CDR3 reads CASSQEYTGTINEQFF. DNA of the CDR3: TGCGCCAGCAGCCAAGAATATACGGGGACTATCAATGAGCAGTTCTTC.

In its sample, this clone was seen a few times. CDR3 sequence reads: CASSYGTGEAFF. The CDR3 nucleotides are TGTGCCAGCAGTTACGGAACAGGAGAAGCTTTCTTT. The chain recombines TRBV6-5 with TRBJ1-1, with D perhaps TRBD1 (5 bases). V was cut by 2 bases and J by 8 bases, with 9 bases left in between. This CDR3 has 12 residues. Germline V lookup: CDR1 MNHEY, CDR2 SVGAGI.

This clone has more than one count but fewer than ten. This CDR3 is missing its conserved last phenylalanine or tryptophan, likely due to a read error. The DNA is omitted, as the CDR3 cannot be located on it reliably, and the CDR3 follows TCRdb's listing. The chain has TRBV28 and TRBJ1-6. CDR1 is MDHEN, CDR2 SYDVKM, per germline. Termini included, the CDR3 measures 9 amino acids. The CDR3 spells CASSYEALV.

This clone was detected only a few times. The J gene is TRBJ2-2, the V gene TRBV4-2; 10 bases fit TRBD2. Looked up from germline, CDR1 is LGHNA and CDR2 is YNFKEQ. There are 17 residues in the CDR3. With V trimmed by 4 bases and J by 3 bases, 8 bases remained unmatched. The CDR3 loop reads CASSPWSGGADTGELFF. The CDR3 nucleotides are TGTGCCAGCAGCCCCTGGAGCGGGGGGGCCGACACCGGGGAGCTGTTTTTT.

The chain recombines TRBV6-5 with TRBJ1-5; 8 nucleotides match TRBD1. The CDR3 runs to 15 residues. Germline assignment: CDR1 MNHEY and CDR2 SVGAGI. Trimming removed 4 bases from V and 6 bases from J; junction bases left unmatched: 8. The CDR3 sequence: CASSSFQGAGQPQHF. DNA for the CDR3: TGTGCCAGCAGTTCCTTTCAGGGGGCAGGTCAGCCCCAGCATTTT.

V is TRBV2 and J is TRBJ2-5, with 9 bases matching TRBD2. V shed 8 bases, J shed 1 base, and the junction held 11 bases outside the gene matches. Germline lookup yields CDR1 SNHLY and CDR2 FYNNEI. The CDR3 covers 16 residues. CDR3 sequence reads: CASGSHSGGLQETQYF. The DNA of the CDR3 is TGTGCCAGCGGATCTCATAGCGGGGGCCTCCAAGAGACCCAGTACTTC.

This chain links TRBV7-3 with TRBJ2-7; weak D call: TRBD1 (6 bases). The germline V and J ends were trimmed by 6 bases and 6 bases, with 15 bases remaining between them. The CDR3 sequence is 13 residues long. In germline, CDR1 is SGHTA, CDR2 FQGTGA. The CDR3 DNA reads TGTGCCAGCAGTTCACAGGGAGTAGGCGAGCAGTACTTC. This sequence encodes CASSSQGVGEQYF.

This chain uses TRBV5-4 with TRBJ1-2; D unresolved. Germline V lookup: CDR1 SGHNT, CDR2 YYREEE (reference sequence). V gave up 4 bases and J gave up 4 bases, with 17 bases separating them. CDR3 length: 15 residues. CDR3 bases: TGTGCCAGCAGCCAAGTAGGGCAGTACATCTATGGCTACACCTTC. Residues: CASSQVGQYIYGYTF.

The chain employs TRBV6-5 and TRBJ2-1; 14 nucleotides match TRBD2. Germline CDR1 and CDR2: MNHEY and SVGAGI. Trimming removed 5 bases from V and 7 bases from J; junction bases left unmatched: 4. The CDR3 has 15 amino acids. The CDR3 protein is CASSPGTSGGNEQFF. The CDR3 DNA reads as TGTGCCAGCAGTCCCGGGACTAGCGGGGGAAATGAGCAGTTCTTC.

The chain combines TRBV5-1 with TRBJ2-3, with TRBD1 matching over 8 bases. The germline V gene has CDR1 SGHRS and CDR2 YFSETQ. This CDR3 has 15 residues. V lost 2 bases, J lost 8 bases, and 10 bases stayed unmatched. This chain's CDR3 is CASSFYRGIGGTQYF. The CDR3, as DNA: TGCGCCAGCAGCTTTTACAGGGGGATCGGCGGTACGCAGTATTTT.